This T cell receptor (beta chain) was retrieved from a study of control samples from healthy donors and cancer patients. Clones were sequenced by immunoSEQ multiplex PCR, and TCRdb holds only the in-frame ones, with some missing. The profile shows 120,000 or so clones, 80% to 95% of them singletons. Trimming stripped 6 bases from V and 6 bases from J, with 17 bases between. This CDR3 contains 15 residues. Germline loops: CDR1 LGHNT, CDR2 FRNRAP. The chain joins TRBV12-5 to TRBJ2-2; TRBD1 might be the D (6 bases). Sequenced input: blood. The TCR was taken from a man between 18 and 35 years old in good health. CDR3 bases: TGTGCTAGTGGGTTCCCGGTCAGGGGCGCCGGGGAGCTGTTTTTT. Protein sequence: CASGFPVRGAGELFF. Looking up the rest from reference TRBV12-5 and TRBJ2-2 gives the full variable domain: DARVTQTPRHKVTEMGQEVTMRCQPILGHNTVFWYRQTMMQGLELLAYFRNRAPLDDSGMPKDRFSAEMPDATLATLKIQPSEPRDSAVYFCASGFPVRGAGELFFGEGSRLTVL.